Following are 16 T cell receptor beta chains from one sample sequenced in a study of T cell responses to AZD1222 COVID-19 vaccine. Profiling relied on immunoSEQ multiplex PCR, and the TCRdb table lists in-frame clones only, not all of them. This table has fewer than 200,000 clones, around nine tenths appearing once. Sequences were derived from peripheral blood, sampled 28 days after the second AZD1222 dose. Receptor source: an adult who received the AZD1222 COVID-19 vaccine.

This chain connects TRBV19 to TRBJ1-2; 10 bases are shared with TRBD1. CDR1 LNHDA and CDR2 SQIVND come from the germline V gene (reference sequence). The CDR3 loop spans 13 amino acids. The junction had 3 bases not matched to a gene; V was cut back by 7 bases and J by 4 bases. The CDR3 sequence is CASTDRGPYGYTF. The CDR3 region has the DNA TGTGCCAGTACTGACAGGGGGCCCTATGGCTACACCTTC.

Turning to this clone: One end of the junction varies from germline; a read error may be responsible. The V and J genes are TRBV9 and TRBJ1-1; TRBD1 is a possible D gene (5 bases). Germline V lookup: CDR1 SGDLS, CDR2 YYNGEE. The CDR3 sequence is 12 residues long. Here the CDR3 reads CASSVPRGTVLF. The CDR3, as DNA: TGTGCCAGCAGCGTACCTCGAGGGACCGTTCTCTTT.

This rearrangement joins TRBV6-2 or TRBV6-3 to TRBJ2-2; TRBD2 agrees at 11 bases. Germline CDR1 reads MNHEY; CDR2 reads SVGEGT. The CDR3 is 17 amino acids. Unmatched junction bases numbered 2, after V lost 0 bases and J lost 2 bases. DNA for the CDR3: TGTGCCAGCAGTTACTCGACTAGCGGGGTTAACACCGGGGAGCTGTTTTTT. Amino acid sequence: CASSYSTSGVNTGELFF.

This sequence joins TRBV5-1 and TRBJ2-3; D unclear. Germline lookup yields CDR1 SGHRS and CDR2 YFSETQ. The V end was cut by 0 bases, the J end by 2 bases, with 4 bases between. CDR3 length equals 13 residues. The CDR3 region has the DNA TGCGCCAGCAGCTTGGACGCCACAGATACGCAGTATTTT. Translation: CASSLDATDTQYF.

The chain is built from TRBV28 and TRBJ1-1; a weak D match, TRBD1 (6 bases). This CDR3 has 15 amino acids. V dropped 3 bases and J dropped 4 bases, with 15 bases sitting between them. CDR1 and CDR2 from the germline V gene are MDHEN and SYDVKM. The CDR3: CASSFRRGAFTEAFF. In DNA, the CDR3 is TGTGCCAGCAGTTTCCGCAGGGGTGCTTTCACTGAAGCTTTCTTT.

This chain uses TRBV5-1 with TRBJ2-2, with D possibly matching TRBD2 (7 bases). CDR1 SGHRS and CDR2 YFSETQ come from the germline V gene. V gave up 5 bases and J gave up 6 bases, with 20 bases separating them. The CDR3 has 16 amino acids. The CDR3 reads CASRPGQRDFAGELFF. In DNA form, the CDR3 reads TGCGCCAGCAGACCCGGACAGCGGGACTTCGCCGGGGAGCTGTTTTTT.

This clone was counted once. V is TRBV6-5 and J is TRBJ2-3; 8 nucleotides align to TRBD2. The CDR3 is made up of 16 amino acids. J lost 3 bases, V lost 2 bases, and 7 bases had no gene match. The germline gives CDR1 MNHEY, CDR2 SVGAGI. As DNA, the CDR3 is TGTGCCAGCAGTTACCGCTTTAGCGGGGAGACAGATACGCAGTATTTT. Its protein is CASSYRFSGETDTQYF.

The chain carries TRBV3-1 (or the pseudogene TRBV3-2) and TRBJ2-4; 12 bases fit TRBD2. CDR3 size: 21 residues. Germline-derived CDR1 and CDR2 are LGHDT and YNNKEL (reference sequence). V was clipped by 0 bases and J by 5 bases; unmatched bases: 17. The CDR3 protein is CASSQDLASGGASLMENIQYF. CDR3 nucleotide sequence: TGTGCCAGCAGCCAAGATCTGGCTAGCGGGGGGGCGAGTCTAATGGAAAACATTCAGTACTTC.

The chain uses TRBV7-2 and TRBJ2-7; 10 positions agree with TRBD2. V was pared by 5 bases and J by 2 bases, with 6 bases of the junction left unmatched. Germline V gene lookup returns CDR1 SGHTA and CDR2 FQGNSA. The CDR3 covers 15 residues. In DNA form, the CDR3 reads TGTGCCAGCAGCCCCGATAGCGGGGGGCCCTACGAGCAGTACTTC. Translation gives CASSPDSGGPYEQYF. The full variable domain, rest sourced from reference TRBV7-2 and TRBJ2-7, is GAGVSQSPSNKVTEKGKDVELRCDPISGHTALYWYRQSLGQGLEFLIYFQGNSAPDKSGLPSDRFSAERTGGSVSTLTIQRTQQEDSAVYLCASSPDSGGPYEQYFGPGTRLTVT.

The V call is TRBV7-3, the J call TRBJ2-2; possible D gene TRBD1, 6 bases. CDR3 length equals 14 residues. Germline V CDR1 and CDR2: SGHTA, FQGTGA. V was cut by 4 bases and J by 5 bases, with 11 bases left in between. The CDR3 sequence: CASSSRGRTGELFF. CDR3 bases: TGTGCCAGCAGCTCCAGGGGTCGGACCGGGGAGCTGTTTTTT. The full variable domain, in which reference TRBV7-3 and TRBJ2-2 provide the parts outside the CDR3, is GAGVSQTPSNKVTEKGKYVELRCDPISGHTALYWYRQSLGQGPEFLIYFQGTGAADDSGLPNDRFFAVRPEGSVSTLKIQRTERGDSAVYLCASSSRGRTGELFFGEGSRLTVL.

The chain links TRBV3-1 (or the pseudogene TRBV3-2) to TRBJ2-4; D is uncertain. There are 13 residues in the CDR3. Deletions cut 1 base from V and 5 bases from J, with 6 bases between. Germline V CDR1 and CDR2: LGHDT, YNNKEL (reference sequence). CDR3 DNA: TGTGCCAGCAGCCAAGTTCGAGAAAACATTCAGTACTTC. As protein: CASSQVRENIQYF.

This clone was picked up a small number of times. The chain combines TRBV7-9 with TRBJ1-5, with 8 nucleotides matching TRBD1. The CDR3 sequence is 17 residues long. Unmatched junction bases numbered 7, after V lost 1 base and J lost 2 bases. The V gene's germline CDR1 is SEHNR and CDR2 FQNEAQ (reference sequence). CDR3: CASSLGDRGVRNQPQHF. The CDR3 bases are TGTGCCAGCAGCTTAGGTGACAGGGGTGTACGCAATCAGCCCCAGCATTTT.

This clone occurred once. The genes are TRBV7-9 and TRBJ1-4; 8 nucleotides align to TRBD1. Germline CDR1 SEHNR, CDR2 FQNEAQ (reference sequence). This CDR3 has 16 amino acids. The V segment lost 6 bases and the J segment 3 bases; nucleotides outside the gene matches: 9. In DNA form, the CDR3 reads TGTGCCAGCAGTCGGGGACAGGCCACCTCTAATGAAAAACTGTTTTTT. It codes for CASSRGQATSNEKLFF.

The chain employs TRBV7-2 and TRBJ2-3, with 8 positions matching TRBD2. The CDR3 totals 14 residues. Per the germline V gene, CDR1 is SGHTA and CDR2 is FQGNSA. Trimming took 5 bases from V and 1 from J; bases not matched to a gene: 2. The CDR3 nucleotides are TGTGCCAGCAGCCCGACTAGCGGCACAGATACGCAGTATTTT. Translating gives CASSPTSGTDTQYF.

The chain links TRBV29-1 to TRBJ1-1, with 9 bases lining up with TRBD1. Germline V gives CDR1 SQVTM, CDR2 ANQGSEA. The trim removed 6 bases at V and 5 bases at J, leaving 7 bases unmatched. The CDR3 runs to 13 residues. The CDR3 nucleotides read TGCAGCGTCTCACAGGGGGCGCCGACTGAAGCTTTCTTT. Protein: CSVSQGAPTEAFF.

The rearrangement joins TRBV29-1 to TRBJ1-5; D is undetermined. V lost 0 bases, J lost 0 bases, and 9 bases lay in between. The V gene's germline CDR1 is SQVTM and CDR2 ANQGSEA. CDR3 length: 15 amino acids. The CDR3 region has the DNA TGCAGCGTTGAAGATTCGGGCCCTAGCAATCAGCCCCAGCATTTT. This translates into CSVEDSGPSNQPQHF.